Listed below are T cell receptor beta chains from one sample, sequenced in a study of shared clonotypes between healthy human individuals. Clones were sequenced by immunoSEQ multiplex PCR, and TCRdb holds only the in-frame ones, with some missing. The sample has under 2,000,000 clones; roughly 94% are singletons. The sequencing input was naive CD8+ T cells sorted from blood. Receptor source: a man aged 18 to 29 in good health. The CDR3 runs from the conserved cysteine through the conserved F or W. A D gene is named only where the DNA matches it firmly. Clone size is given for some rows only: seen once, a few or many times, or a class if the clone is expanded.

CDR3 DNA	CDR3 protein	D gene	clone size	CDR3 length	V gene	J gene
TGCGCCAGCAGCTTAGGACAGGGGGCGACCGAGCAGTACTTC	CASSLGQGATEQYF	TRBD1	.	14	TRBV5-1	TRBJ2-7
TGTGCCAGCAGCTTAGGGGCTCCGGGACAGGGGATCTACGAGCAGTACTTC	CASSLGAPGQGIYEQYF	TRBD1	.	17	TRBV7-8	TRBJ2-7
TGTGCCACGGAACAGGGGGCCTACGAGCAGTACTTC	CATEQGAYEQYF	TRBD1	once	12	TRBV2	TRBJ2-7
TGTGCCAGCAGCCAGGGACCCCTGTTCCAGCCCCAGCATTTT	CASSQGPLFQPQHF	.	.	14	TRBV27	TRBJ1-5
TGTGCCAGCAGCTTAGCGGGACTAAGCTACGAGCAGTACTTC	CASSLAGLSYEQYF	TRBD2	.	14	TRBV13	TRBJ2-7
TGTGCCAGCAGTTCGGGAATTGAAGGGAACCATGGCTACACCTTC	CASSSGIEGNHGYTF	.	.	15	TRBV28	TRBJ1-2
TGTGCCAGCAGGGACGGAGGGGGCATGTGGGAAAAACTGTTTTTT	CASRDGGGMWEKLFF	TRBD1	.	15	TRBV6-1	TRBJ1-4
TGCGCCAGCAGTGCAAGGTCGCGGACAGGGCGATCACCTTCTGGGGCCAACGTCCTGACTTTC	CASSARSRTGRSPSGANVLTF	TRBD1	.	21	TRBV10-1	TRBJ2-6
TGCGCCAGCAGCCCCTCAACCCCCCTGAGCTCCTACGAGCAGTACTTC	CASSPSTPLSSYEQYF	.	.	16	TRBV4-1	TRBJ2-7
TGCAGCGTTGACGGCTACACCTTC	CSVDGYTF	.	.	8	TRBV29-1	TRBJ1-2
TGCGCCAGCAGCCAAGATATGGCAGGGGGGACTTATGGCTACACCTTC	CASSQDMAGGTYGYTF	TRBD1	.	16	TRBV4-3	TRBJ1-2
TGTGCCAGCAGCTCACTAGCGGGGGCTCAAGAGACCCAGTACTTC	CASSSLAGAQETQYF	TRBD2	.	15	TRBV5-4	TRBJ2-5
TGTGCCTGGAGTGAATACAATGAGCAGTTCTTC	CAWSEYNEQFF	.	.	11	TRBV30	TRBJ2-1
TGTGCCAGCAGGAAGGGGGTCCAGCGGGAGGGGGACCGGTACGAGCAGTACTTC	CASRKGVQREGDRYEQYF	.	.	18	TRBV21-1	TRBJ2-7
TGTGCCTGGAGGTGGACAGGGGTTTCCGAGCAGTACTTC	CAWRWTGVSEQYF	TRBD1	once	13	TRBV30	TRBJ2-7
TGTGCCAGCAGCGAGACAGGGCTCGAGCAGTACTTC	CASSETGLEQYF	TRBD1	.	12	TRBV5-6	TRBJ2-7
TGTGCCATTACTAGCGGGATCTACAATGAGCAGTTCTTC	CAITSGIYNEQFF	TRBD2	.	13	TRBV2	TRBJ2-1
TGTGCCAGTAGAGAAGAGATCCACTCCTTCTATGGCTACACCTTC	CASREEIHSFYGYTF	.	.	15	TRBV19	TRBJ1-2
TGCGCCAGCAGCCAAGATCCCCAGGAGCCCCAGCATTTT	CASSQDPQEPQHF	.	.	13	TRBV4-1	TRBJ1-5
TGTGCCAGCAGCTTAGTCGGCTTTAGCTCCTACAATGAGCAGTTCTTC	CASSLVGFSSYNEQFF	.	.	16	TRBV11-2	TRBJ2-1
TGTGCCAGCAGTTCTCCGGACACGAGGGGCATTCAGTACTTC	CASSSPDTRGIQYF	.	.	14	TRBV27	TRBJ2-4
TGTGCCAGCAGCTTAGAACCAGGGGAGGAGACCCAGTACTTC	CASSLEPGEETQYF	.	.	14	TRBV7-2	TRBJ2-5
TGTGCCAGCAGCTTAGGAAGGGTCTACGAGCAGTACTTC	CASSLGRVYEQYF	.	.	13	TRBV7-2	TRBJ2-7
TGTGCCAGCAGTTTTGACGGACAGGGTAGCTACGAGCAGTACTTC	CASSFDGQGSYEQYF	TRBD1	.	15	TRBV27	TRBJ2-7
TGTGCCAGCAGTGAAGCAGTCCTTAGCAATCAGCCCCAGCATTTT	CASSEAVLSNQPQHF	.	.	15	TRBV6-1	TRBJ1-5
TGTGCCAGCAGCTTAATGACAGGGGGCAATCAGCCCCAGCATTTT	CASSLMTGGNQPQHF	TRBD1	few	15	TRBV7-2	TRBJ1-5
TGTGCCAGCAGTGGTGGGACTAGCGGGAGCCACGAGCAGTACTTC	CASSGGTSGSHEQYF	TRBD2	.	15	TRBV5-6	TRBJ2-7
TGTGCCCTGGATGGGTATCCTGGAAACACCATATATTTT	CALDGYPGNTIYF	.	.	13	TRBV30	TRBJ1-3
TGTGCCAGCAGTCTAGATGCTAGGGACAGGGGCTACAATGAGCAGTTCTTC	CASSLDARDRGYNEQFF	TRBD1	once	17	TRBV27	TRBJ2-1
TGTGCCAGCAGTTACTCGAGTTTAGGGTTGGAGACCCAGTACTTC	CASSYSSLGLETQYF	.	.	15	TRBV6-6	TRBJ2-5
TGCAGCGTAAGACTAGCGGGGTACTACGAGCAGTACTTC	CSVRLAGYYEQYF	TRBD2	.	13	TRBV29-1	TRBJ2-7
TGTGCCAGCAGTTATACGACAGCGGAGGAGACCCAGTACTTC	CASSYTTAEETQYF	.	.	14	TRBV6-5	TRBJ2-5
TGTGCCAGCAGCCCTCTCGCAGCAGATACGCAGTATTTT	CASSPLAADTQYF	.	.	13	TRBV5-6	TRBJ2-3
TGTGCCAGCAGCGTAGGGAACAGCCATCTCTACACCTTC	CASSVGNSHLYTF	.	.	13	TRBV9	TRBJ1-2
TGTGCCAGCGGTCAGGGGGGCCTCTATGGCTACACCTTC	CASGQGGLYGYTF	TRBD1	.	13	TRBV5-4	TRBJ1-2
TGTGCCAGCAGCTTAGGATGGGGGGCAGTCACTGAAGCTTTCTTT	CASSLGWGAVTEAFF	.	.	15	TRBV7-2	TRBJ1-1
TGTGCCAGTGCCCCGGGGGCGAGTTACGAGCAGTACTTC	CASAPGASYEQYF	.	.	13	TRBV5-6	TRBJ2-7
TGCGCCAGCAGCTTGGAGTGGGGGCTGTCTGGGGCCAACGTCCTGACTTTC	CASSLEWGLSGANVLTF	.	.	17	TRBV5-1	TRBJ2-6
TGTGCCAGCCCTGGGGGCGACTATGGCTACACCTTC	CASPGGDYGYTF	.	once	12	TRBV21-1	TRBJ1-2
TGTGCCAGCACGGTGGGAGACAACGTCCTGACTTTC	CASTVGDNVLTF	.	.	12	TRBV6-5	TRBJ2-6
TGTGCCAGCAGTTTATCCGGGGTTTCGCAGCCCCAGCATTTT	CASSLSGVSQPQHF	.	.	14	TRBV27	TRBJ1-5
TGTGCCAGCAGCAAATCGAGACTAGCGGGAGGGTGCGAGCAGTACTTC	CASSKSRLAGGCEQYF	.	.	16	TRBV21-1	TRBJ2-7
TGTGCCAGCAGCGCACCCGAAAAACGGGACAGAGCTTACGAGCAGTACTTC	CASSAPEKRDRAYEQYF	TRBD1	.	17	TRBV28	TRBJ2-7
TGTGCCAGCAGCTTTTCTAGCGGGAGGGATAGCACAGATACGCAGTATTTT	CASSFSSGRDSTDTQYF	TRBD2	.	17	TRBV7-9	TRBJ2-3
TGCGCCAGCAGCCAAGAAATGGGATACAATGAGCAGTTCTTC	CASSQEMGYNEQFF	.	.	14	TRBV4-1	TRBJ2-1
TGTGCCAGCTCCTTGACAGACTCCTACGAGCAGTACTTC	CASSLTDSYEQYF	.	.	13	TRBV5-6	TRBJ2-7
TGTGCCAGTAGTCCACAGGGACTCCCCAGCGAGCAGTACTTC	CASSPQGLPSEQYF	.	.	14	TRBV19	TRBJ2-7
TGTGCCAGCAGCTCCGAACTAGCGGGGGAGTCCTACGAGCAGTACTTC	CASSSELAGESYEQYF	TRBD2	.	16	TRBV7-6	TRBJ2-7
TGTGCCAGCAGTTTTACGGTGGGGAGCTCCTACGAGCAGTACTTC	CASSFTVGSSYEQYF	.	.	15	TRBV27	TRBJ2-7
TGTGCCAGCAGCTTATACACTGAAGCTTTCTTT	CASSLYTEAFF	.	.	11	TRBV7-8	TRBJ1-1